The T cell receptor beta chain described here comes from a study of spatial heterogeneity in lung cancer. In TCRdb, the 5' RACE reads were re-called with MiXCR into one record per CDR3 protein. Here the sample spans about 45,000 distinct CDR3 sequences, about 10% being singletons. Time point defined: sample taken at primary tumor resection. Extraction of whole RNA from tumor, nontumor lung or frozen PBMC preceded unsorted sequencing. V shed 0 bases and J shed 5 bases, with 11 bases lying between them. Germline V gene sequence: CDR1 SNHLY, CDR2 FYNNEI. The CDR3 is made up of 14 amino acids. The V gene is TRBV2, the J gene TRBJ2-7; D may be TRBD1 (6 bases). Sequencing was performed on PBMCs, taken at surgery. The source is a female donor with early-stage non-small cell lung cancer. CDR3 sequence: CASSEANRVHEQYF. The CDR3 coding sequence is TGTGCCAGCAGTGAAGCAAACAGGGTCCACGAGCAGTACTTC.